This passage covers 8 T cell receptor beta chains from one sample sequenced in a study of cytomegalovirus exposure and HLA in healthy donors. The PCR employed 60 Vbeta primers together with 13 Jbeta primers. Clones were read by immunoSEQ multiplex PCR, and TCRdb kept only the in-frame ones, dropping some. Of approximately 120,000 clones listed, 77% are singletons. The material sequenced was PBMCs. These TCRs come from a middle-aged woman in good health and CMV-seropositive.

This rearrangement joins TRBV29-1 to TRBJ2-3; TRBD1 matches at 9 bases. Trimming removed 6 bases from V and 8 bases from J; junction bases left unmatched: 15. Per the germline V gene, CDR1 is SQVTM and CDR2 is ANQGSEA. This CDR3 has 15 amino acids. CDR3 bases: TGCAGCGTCGGGCGCGGGACAGGGAACGGGGGTACGCAGTATTTT. Translated, it gives CSVGRGTGNGGTQYF.

This clone was seen a few times. The chain joins TRBV4-1 to TRBJ1-4; D is undetermined. This CDR3 has 12 residues. V dropped 4 bases and J dropped 8 bases, with 8 bases sitting between them. The germline V gene has CDR1 MGHRA and CDR2 YSYEKL. The CDR3 DNA sequence: TGCGCCAGCAGCCTGGAGGACGAAAAACTGTTTTTT. This translates into CASSLEDEKLFF.

This clone was counted a few times. The rearrangement uses TRBV28 and TRBJ1-1, with D possibly being TRBD1 (5 bases). The V gene's germline CDR1 is MDHEN and CDR2 SYDVKM. This CDR3 is built from 14 residues. Trimming removed 3 bases at V and 1 base at J, with 9 bases between. The CDR3: CASSLPGGNTEAFF. DNA of the CDR3: TGTGCCAGCAGTTTGCCCGGGGGGAACACTGAAGCTTTCTTT.

The V gene is TRBV6-1, the J gene TRBJ1-3, with D possibly TRBD1 on 5 matching bases. Germline V gives CDR1 MNHNS, CDR2 SASEGT. This CDR3 spans 13 amino acids. V was trimmed by 10 bases and J by 2 bases, leaving 12 bases between them. In nucleotides, the CDR3 is TGTGCCACCGGGACTCTGGCTGGAAACACCATATATTTT. The encoded protein is CATGTLAGNTIYF.

V and J are TRBV30 and TRBJ1-2, with D unclear. The length of the CDR3 is 14 residues. V dropped 2 bases and J dropped 0 bases, with 10 bases sitting between them. Per germline, CDR1 GTSNPN and CDR2 SVGIG (reference sequence). The CDR3 DNA reads as TGTGCCTGGAGTCGGCACCTAGCTAACTATGGCTACACCTTC. Protein product: CAWSRHLANYGYTF.

The rearrangement links TRBV28 to TRBJ2-7; 8 nucleotides line up with TRBD1. Germline lookup yields CDR1 MDHEN and CDR2 SYDVKM. The CDR3 contains 15 residues. The V and J ends lost 6 bases and 5 bases, in that order; junction bases with no gene match: 12. CDR3 sequence (DNA): TGTGCCAGCAGCTTCATCGACAGGGGTGGTGACGAGCAGTACTTC. Translated: CASSFIDRGGDEQYF.

In DNA, the CDR3 is TGTGCCAGCAGCCTAGGGGGCCAGGGGTTATACGAGCAGTACTTC. This encodes CASSLGGQGLYEQYF. V and J are TRBV11-2 and TRBJ2-7, with 7 positions matching TRBD1. The CDR3 sequence is 15 residues long. Germline CDR1 reads SGHAT; CDR2 reads FQNNGV. Germline trimming cut 5 bases from V and 4 bases from J; bases unmatched to any gene: 11. Full variable domain (remainder filled in from reference TRBV11-2 and TRBJ2-7): EAGVAQSPRYKIIEKRQSVAFWCNPISGHATLYWYQQILGQGPKLLIQFQNNGVVDDSQLPKDRFSAERLKGVDSTLKIQPAKLEDSAVYLCASSLGGQGLYEQYFGPGTRLTVT.

This sequence joins TRBV10-3 and TRBJ2-5; 7 bases are a match to TRBD1. TRBJ2-7 explains the end of the DNA better; the J call may be wrong. There are 13 residues in the CDR3. The germline V gene encodes CDR1 ENHRY and CDR2 SYGVKD. The chain's CDR3 is CATQRGPGGEQYF. As DNA, the CDR3 is TGTGCCACACAACGAGGGCCAGGGGGCGAGCAGTACTTC.